This TCR beta chain was recovered during a study of regulatory T cells in long-lasting Graves disease (dated by TCRdb to the early 2020s). In terms of the full investigation: Persistent Graves' disease meant more than 5 years of antithyroid drug treatment with TSH receptor autoantibodies that stayed positive. This study used TCR sequencing and RNA sequencing of peripheral blood to compare persistent Graves' disease patients against newly diagnosed Graves' disease patients. The study was registered as a clinical trial and conducted in China. TCR sequencing covered some 13 persistent and about 20 newly diagnosed Graves' disease patients, around 33 samples in total. Persistent Graves' disease patients in the clinical cohort had taken antithyroid drugs for roughly ten years on average. Broader findings and caveats from the paper: The authors acknowledged the small sample size as a limitation that may reduce accuracy. Preferential use of TRBV28, TRBJ1-2 and TRBJ2-5 was observed in persistent disease, whereas TRBV20-1 and TRBJ2-1 were favored in newly diagnosed disease. A larger number of public clonotypes was shared among persistent patients (about 2,700) than among newly diagnosed patients (roughly 970). Only peripheral blood was studied, because thyroid tissue, the primary lesion, was inaccessible. Compared with newly diagnosed patients, persistent Graves' disease patients had lower TCR Shannon entropy and fewer highly expanded clones, which suggests clonal expansion. Sequencing and analysis were limited to the TCR beta chain.

The method was multiplex PCR. For sequencing, an Illumina HiSeq 4000 was employed. To build TCR beta libraries, CDR3 regions were amplified by Arm-PCR using iRepertoire HTBI primers. Before sequencing, the PCR products underwent gel purification. For the original study's pipeline: Gene usage analysis of CDR3 amino acid clonotypes relied on the roughly 60 TRBV and over 13 TRBJ segments identified across samples. COPE and FqMerger were used to merge the filtered high-quality paired reads into contigs. BLAST was used to align contigs to the IMGT TRBV, TRBD and TRBJ reference genes, and CDR3 was defined following IMGT. Highly expanded clones were defined as clonotypes with a frequency above 0.1%. Shannon entropy served as the measure of repertoire diversity, while the Gini coefficient captured V-J evenness. A clonotype found in more than one individual was treated as public. TCRdb passed the public sequencing reads through fastp at Q25 and MiXCR, retaining productive beta sequences. For every CDR3 protein sequence, its rows merge into one entry that carries the most common genes and DNA. The V and J calls shown here were made by TCRdb, not taken from the authors' results. Here the sample has approximately 400,000 distinct CDR3 sequences; about a quarter occur a single time. The ten largest clonotypes hold approximately 26% of the sample.

Trimming takes 4 bases from V and 1 base from J, and the germline ends sit 8 bases apart. According to the germline V gene (reference sequence), CDR1 reads SGHNT and CDR2 reads YYREEE. Its CDR3 holds 13 amino acids, cysteine through phenylalanine. The entry retains the CDR3 DNA only, 39 bases that are in frame from base 1. This sample's time point label indicates: persistent/refractory GD, antithyroid drugs over 5 years with positive TRAb. RNA was extracted from PBMCs in TRIzol for both TCR sequencing and RNA sequencing. The diagnosis of Graves' disease was made according to American Thyroid Association guidelines. Patients were recruited from an endocrinology department in Xi'an, China. Each patient gave about 8.1 milliliters of peripheral blood, collected in an EDTA anticoagulant tube. PBMCs were isolated by Ficoll Paque Plus density gradient separation without further T cell sorting. An Agilent 2100 Bioanalyzer and agarose gel were used to check RNA quality, while a NanoDrop 2000 measured RNA concentration.

Regarding this clonotype: Its antigen has not been determined. Base qualities are missing; no much larger clone stands one base away.

The sequenced sample was peripheral blood mononuclear cells (PBMCs), obtained when the disease was refractory, from a patient treated with antithyroid drugs. This clonotype was obtained from a female donor with Graves disease. The rearrangement combines TRBV5-4 with TRBJ2-5; 6 matching bases give a weak D call of TRBD2. The CDR3 reads as follows: CASSKGLQETQYF. The sequenced DNA: TGTGCCAGCAGCAAGGGACTCCAAGAGACCCAGTACTTC.